This T cell receptor (beta chain) was identified in a study of PD-1 blockade in classical Hodgkin lymphoma. Germline CDR1 reads MNHEY; CDR2 reads SVGAGI. V lost 5 bases and J 4 bases, leaving 8 bases between the germline ends. This CDR3 contains 12 residues. Stated time point: cycle 4 day 1 (C4D1), after 6 weeks of nivolumab. All patients relapsed after autologous stem cell transplantation, and brentuximab vedotin exposure varied. Through magnetic negative selection, CD8+ T cells were separated from PBMCs that had been thawed. Clones were sequenced by immunoSEQ multiplex PCR, and TCRdb holds only the in-frame ones, with some missing. Found here are around 21,000 clones, 75% to 90% of them singletons; the top ten hold about 7%.

The TCR sequence derives from a human donor with classical Hodgkin lymphoma. The sample here was CD8+ T cells from blood, taken before the fourth cycle of nivolumab. The chain combines TRBV6-5 with TRBJ1-1; D is ambiguous. The DNA of the CDR3 is TGTGCCAGCAGTCCAGGATCCACTGAAGCTTTCTTT. Its translation is CASSPGSTEAFF.